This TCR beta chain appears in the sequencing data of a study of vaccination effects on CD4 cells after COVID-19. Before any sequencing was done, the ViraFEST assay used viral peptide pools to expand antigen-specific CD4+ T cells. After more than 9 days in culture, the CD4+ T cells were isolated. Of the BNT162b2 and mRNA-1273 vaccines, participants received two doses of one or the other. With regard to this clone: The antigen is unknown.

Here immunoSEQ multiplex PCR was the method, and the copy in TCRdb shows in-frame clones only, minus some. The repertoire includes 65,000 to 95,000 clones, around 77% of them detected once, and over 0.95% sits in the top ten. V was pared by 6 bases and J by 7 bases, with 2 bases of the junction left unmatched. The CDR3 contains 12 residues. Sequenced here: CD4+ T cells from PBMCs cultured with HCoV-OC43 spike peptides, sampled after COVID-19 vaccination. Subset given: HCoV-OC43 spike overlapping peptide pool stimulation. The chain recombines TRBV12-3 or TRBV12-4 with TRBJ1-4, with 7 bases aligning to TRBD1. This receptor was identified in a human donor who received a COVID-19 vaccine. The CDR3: CASRTGFEKLFF. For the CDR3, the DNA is TGTGCCAGCAGGACAGGGTTTGAAAAACTGTTTTTT.